These 10 T cell receptor beta chains originate from one sample sequenced in a study of response to subunit inactivated influenza vaccine. TCRdb used MiXCR to reprocess the RT-PCR reads, holding one entry per CDR3 protein. This sample yields some 850,000 distinct CDR3 sequences, of which around 18% are seen a single time; 9.5% to 13% belongs to the top ten. The sample consisted of PBMCs from blood, taken more than 4 days after vaccination. All receptors come from a man in his fifties who received an inactivated influenza vaccine.

The chain carries TRBV12-3 or TRBV12-4 and TRBJ2-2; 7 bases match TRBD1. This CDR3 is built from 13 residues. The DNA for the CDR3 is TGTGGGACAGGACCAACGAACACCGGGGAGCTGTTTTTT. Its translation: CGTGPTNTGELFF.

This clonotype was observed a few times. The gene calls are TRBV6-1 and TRBJ2-7; 11 nucleotides line up with TRBD1. CDR3 length: 15 residues. Trimming cost V 3 bases and J 3 bases; bases outside gene matches: 4. Germline assignment: CDR1 MNHNS and CDR2 SASEGT. The DNA of the CDR3 is TGTGCCAGCAGTGAGAGGGACAGGGGGTTCTACGAGCAGTACTTC. Its protein product is CASSERDRGFYEQYF.

This clonotype appeared many times. The chain combines TRBV7-8 with TRBJ2-3, with D maybe TRBD2 (6 bases). The V end was cut by 6 bases, the J end by 1 base, with 11 bases between. The CDR3 is 14 residues long. In germline, CDR1 is SGHVS, CDR2 FQNEAQ. CDR3 sequence (DNA): TGTGCCAGCAGGGGAGGACGGGGCACAGATACGCAGTATTTT. Its protein is CASRGGRGTDTQYF.

The chain links TRBV28 to TRBJ2-6, with D perhaps TRBD1 or TRBD2 (5 bases each). Germline assignment: CDR1 MDHEN and CDR2 SYDVKM. Trimming cost V 11 bases and J 0 bases, with 11 bases left between them. The CDR3 is 14 amino acids. CDR3 region: CASGPSSGANVLTF. The CDR3 nucleotides read TGTGCCTCGGGGCCCAGCTCTGGGGCCAACGTCCTGACTTTC.

This clonotype was picked up a small number of times. The gene calls are TRBV9 and TRBJ1-5; a weak D match, TRBD1 (5 bases). The CDR3 is made up of 14 amino acids. From germline, CDR1 is SGDLS and CDR2 YYNGEE. V was cut by 3 bases and J by 9 bases, with 16 bases left in between. Here the CDR3 DNA reads TGTGCCAGCAGCGCCGGCCGGGGCGGTAGGCCCCAGCATTTT. This sequence encodes CASSAGRGGRPQHF.

This sequence joins TRBV2 and TRBJ2-3, with TRBD2 identical over 11 bases. The germline gives CDR1 SNHLY, CDR2 FYNNEI. Trimming removed 1 base from V and 4 bases from J; junction bases left unmatched: 4. This CDR3 is built from 16 residues. CDR3 sequence: CASSEVAGGLADTQYF. The CDR3, as DNA: TGTGCCAGCAGTGAAGTAGCGGGGGGGCTAGCAGATACGCAGTATTTT.

There are a few counts of this clonotype. The chain carries TRBV15 and TRBJ2-7; D might be TRBD1 (5 bases). Trimming took 1 base from V and 6 from J, leaving 7 bases between them. The CDR3 length is 12 residues. The germline V gene encodes CDR1 LNHNV and CDR2 YYDKDF (reference sequence). CDR3 in amino acids: CATSRVGAEQYF. In DNA form, the CDR3 reads TGTGCCACCAGCAGAGTAGGGGCCGAGCAGTACTTC.

The chain is built from TRBV19 and TRBJ2-3; 9 bases align to TRBD1. The CDR3 has 15 amino acids. Germline-derived CDR1 and CDR2 are LNHDA and SQIVND (reference sequence). The trim removed 6 bases at V and 7 bases at J, leaving 11 bases unmatched. The CDR3 reads CASRTPGQGRHTQYF. CDR3 DNA sequence: TGTGCCAGTAGAACTCCGGGACAGGGACGGCATACGCAGTATTTT.

The CDR3 sequence: CASSSWLAGGLGTDTQYF. Here the CDR3 DNA reads TGTGCCAGCAGTTCTTGGCTAGCGGGGGGGCTTGGCACAGATACGCAGTATTTT. The chain carries TRBV6-2 or TRBV6-3 and TRBJ2-3; 12 bases agree with TRBD2. Germline V lookup: CDR1 MNHEY, CDR2 SVGEGT. This CDR3 contains 18 residues. With 4 bases clipped from V and 1 base from J, the junction kept 9 bases outside the gene matches.

This clonotype was recorded a few times. The chain carries TRBV6-6 and TRBJ1-2; TRBD1 might be the D (6 bases). Trimming stripped 6 bases from V and 6 bases from J, with 14 bases between. Germline values: CDR1 MNHNY, CDR2 SVGAGI (reference sequence). This CDR3 contains 13 residues. CDR3 amino acids: CASSGQGNDGYTF. The CDR3 DNA sequence: TGTGCCAGCAGCGGCCAGGGGAATGATGGCTACACCTTC.